This entry lists 6 T cell receptor beta chains sequenced from one sample in a study of blood T cell repertoires in COVID-19. Repertoires were generated with immunoSEQ multiplex PCR, while TCRdb's copy carries only in-frame clones and drops some. The sample comprises about 300,000 clones, roughly 89% of which are singletons, and about 4.6% rests with the top ten. Sequenced: peripheral blood. These receptors were obtained from a man aged 35-49 years with acute or convalescent COVID-19.

Comments on this clone: Other nucleotide sequences from this sample produce the same CDR3. The chain has TRBV5-1 and TRBJ2-7; a weak D match, TRBD2 (5 bases). The CDR3 sequence is 14 residues long. CDR1 and CDR2 (germline): SGHRS, YFSETQ. Trimming removed 0 bases at V and 3 bases at J, with 10 bases between. CDR3 nucleotide sequence: TGCGCCAGCAGCTTGGAGGGCGGACTCTACGAGCAGTACTTC. It is translated as CASSLEGGLYEQYF.

The chain recombines TRBV7-9 with TRBJ2-3; D perhaps matches TRBD1 (5 bases). With 3 bases removed from V and 4 bases from J, the gap between germline ends came to 14 bases. Germline V gene sequence: CDR1 SEHNR, CDR2 FQNEAQ (reference sequence). CDR3 length: 15 residues. The CDR3 DNA is TGTGCCAGCAGCTTTTCCGGGCCACAGGCAGATACGCAGTATTTT. Translating gives CASSFSGPQADTQYF. The variable domain in full, completed from reference TRBV7-9 and TRBJ2-3, reads DTGVSQNPRHKITKRGQNVTFRCDPISEHNRLYWYRQTLGQGPEFLTYFQNEAQLEKSRLLSDRFSAERPKGSFSTLEIQRTEQGDSAMYLCASSFSGPQADTQYFGPGTRLTVL.

The chain is built from TRBV5-5 and TRBJ1-1; D is unclear. Germline CDR1 reads SGHKS; CDR2 reads YYEKEE (reference sequence). This CDR3 is 13 amino acids long. Trimming removed 1 base at V and 7 bases at J, with 11 bases between. CDR3 protein: CASSLSWAVEAFF. CDR3 coding DNA: TGTGCCAGCAGCTTGTCTTGGGCAGTTGAAGCTTTCTTT.

The chain is built from TRBV5-1 and TRBJ2-1; TRBD1 matches 10 bases. With V trimmed by 3 bases and J by 5 bases, 11 bases remained unmatched. The CDR3 runs 17 residues. Germline V gives CDR1 SGHRS, CDR2 YFSETQ. CDR3 nucleotides: TGCGCCAGCAGCTGGGGCCCTTTGGGGACAGGGGACAATGAGCAGTTCTTC. Translated, it gives CASSWGPLGTGDNEQFF.

There are a few counts of this clone. The V gene is TRBV6-2 or TRBV6-3, the J gene TRBJ1-1; the D is unclear. V gave up 0 bases and J gave up 5 bases, with 4 bases separating them. Looked up from germline, CDR1 is MNHEY and CDR2 is SVGEGT. The CDR3 is 12 amino acids. This CDR3 reads CASSYSRTEAFF. The CDR3 region has the DNA TGTGCCAGCAGTTACTCGAGGACTGAAGCTTTCTTT.

The V and J genes are TRBV16 and TRBJ2-1, with D perhaps matching TRBD2 (6 bases). CDR3 length equals 15 residues. CDR1 is KGHSY, CDR2 FQNENV, per germline. The V end was cut by 4 bases, the J end by 7 bases, with 17 bases between. Here the CDR3 DNA reads TGTGCCAGCAGCCGGACGGGGGACCCGGGGAATGAGCAGTTCTTC. Encoded protein: CASSRTGDPGNEQFF. The entire variable domain, with the rest obtained from reference TRBV16 and TRBJ2-1, is as follows: GEEVAQTPKHLVRGEGQKAKLYCAPIKGHSYVFWYQQVLKNEFKFLISFQNENVFDETGMPKERFSAKCLPNSPCSLEIQATKLEDSAVYFCASSRTGDPGNEQFFGPGTRLTVL.